The T cell receptor beta chain described here comes from a study of blood T cell repertoires in COVID-19. Turning to the study itself: In each case, the material was cDNA or gDNA derived from T cells, B-cell-depleted T cells, or PBMCs.

Per the study methods: Estimates of nucleated cell counts were drawn from the amplification of reference gene primers. Assay used: immunoSEQ multiplex PCR; TCRdb lists only in-frame clones, some missing. That table furnishes V, J and clone size, whereas the DNA furnished D and trimming. The table lists 150,000 to 200,000 clones, about 80% of them singletons. Germline V gene lookup returns CDR1 MNHEY and CDR2 SMNVEV (reference sequence). The CDR3 is 15 amino acids. V was cut by 6 bases and J by 3 bases, with 16 bases left in between. The V and J genes are TRBV27 and TRBJ2-3, with D perhaps TRBD2 (6 bases). The clonotype originates from a man in his sixties or seventies with active or convalescent COVID-19. Sequenced: peripheral blood. The CDR3 DNA sequence: TGTGCCAGCAGGCTAAGGTGGAGCGGGACAGATACGCAGTATTTT. This gives the protein CASRLRWSGTDTQYF.